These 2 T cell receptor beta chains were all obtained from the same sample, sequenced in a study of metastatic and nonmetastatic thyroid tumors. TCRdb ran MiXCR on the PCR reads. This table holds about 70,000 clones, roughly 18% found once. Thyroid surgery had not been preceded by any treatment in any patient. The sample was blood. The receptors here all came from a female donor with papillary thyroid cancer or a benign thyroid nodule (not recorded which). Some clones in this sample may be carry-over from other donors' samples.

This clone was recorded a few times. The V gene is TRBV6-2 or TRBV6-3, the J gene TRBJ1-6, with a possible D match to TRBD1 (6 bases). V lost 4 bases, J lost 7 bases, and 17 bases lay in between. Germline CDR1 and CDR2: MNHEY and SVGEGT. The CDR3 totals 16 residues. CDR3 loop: CASSFQPTGRNSPLHF. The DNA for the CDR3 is TGTGCCAGCAGTTTCCAACCGACAGGAAGAAATTCACCCCTCCACTTT.

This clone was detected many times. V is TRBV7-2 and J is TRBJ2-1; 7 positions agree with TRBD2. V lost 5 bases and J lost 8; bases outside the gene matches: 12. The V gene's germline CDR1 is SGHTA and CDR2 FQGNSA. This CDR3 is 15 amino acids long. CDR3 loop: CASSLPGAGMDEQFF. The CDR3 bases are TGTGCCAGCAGCCTCCCGGGAGCGGGAATGGATGAGCAGTTCTTC. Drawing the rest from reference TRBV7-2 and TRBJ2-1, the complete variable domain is GAGVSQSPSNKVTEKGKDVELRCDPISGHTALYWYRQSLGQGLEFLIYFQGNSAPDKSGLPSDRFSAERTGGSVSTLTIQRTQQEDSAVYLCASSLPGAGMDEQFFGPGTRLTVL.